This T cell receptor beta chain was retrieved from a study of blood T cell repertoires in COVID-19. Across the whole study: T cells, B-cell-depleted T cells, or PBMCs provided the cDNA or gDNA that served as material.

Between the trimmed V and J ends, which lost 0 bases and 3 bases, there was a span of 11 bases. Germline CDR1 and CDR2: SEHNR and FQNEAQ (reference sequence). The CDR3 covers 15 residues. In the authors' workflow: Reference gene primer amplification gave nucleated cell count estimates. Here immunoSEQ multiplex PCR was the method, and the copy in TCRdb shows in-frame clones only, minus some. V and J calls plus clone size are reproduced from that table; the DNA served to infer D and trimming. Of roughly 140,000 clones in the sample, approximately 83% were seen once. This TCR derives from a human donor in a cohort sampled during active COVID-19. The sequenced sample was peripheral blood. The chain couples TRBV7-9 to TRBJ1-2, with D perhaps TRBD1 (5 bases). This CDR3 is CASSLAGGSDYGYTF. In DNA form, the CDR3 reads TGTGCCAGCAGCTTAGCGGGGGGGTCAGACTATGGCTACACCTTC.